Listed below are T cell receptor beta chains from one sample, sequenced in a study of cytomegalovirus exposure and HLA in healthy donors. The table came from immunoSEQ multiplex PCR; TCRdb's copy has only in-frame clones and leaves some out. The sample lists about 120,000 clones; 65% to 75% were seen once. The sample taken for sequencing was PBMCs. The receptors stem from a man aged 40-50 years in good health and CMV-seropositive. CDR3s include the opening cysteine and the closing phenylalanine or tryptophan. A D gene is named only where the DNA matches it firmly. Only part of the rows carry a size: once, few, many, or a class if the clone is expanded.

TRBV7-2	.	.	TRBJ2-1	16	TGTGCCAGCAGCTTAGGCGGCGTGGGGGGTTACAATGAGCAGTTCTTC	CASSLGGVGGYNEQFF
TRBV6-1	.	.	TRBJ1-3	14	TGTGCCAGCGTTACAGGGCTCTCTGGAAACACCATATATTTT	CASVTGLSGNTIYF
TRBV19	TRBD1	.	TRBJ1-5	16	TGTGCCAGTAGTATTCCGGGACAGGGGGCGCGCCAGCCCCAGCATTTT	CASSIPGQGARQPQHF
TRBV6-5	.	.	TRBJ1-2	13	TGTGCCAGCAGCACCGCAGGGGAATATGGCTACACCTTC	CASSTAGEYGYTF
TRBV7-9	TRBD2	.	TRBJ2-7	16	TGTGCCAGCAGCCGGGGACTAGCGGGCTTTACCTACGAGCAGTACTTC	CASSRGLAGFTYEQYF
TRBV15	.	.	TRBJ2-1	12	TGTGCCACCAGCGTGGGAGAAGGTGAGCAGTTCTTC	CATSVGEGEQFF
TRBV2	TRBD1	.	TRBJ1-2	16	TGTGCCAGCAGTGCAAGATTTACCGGGACAGGGAACGGCTACACCTTC	CASSARFTGTGNGYTF
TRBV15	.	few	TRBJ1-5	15	TGTGCCACCAGCAGAGAACAGGAAGGCAATCAGCCCCAGCATTTT	CATSREQEGNQPQHF
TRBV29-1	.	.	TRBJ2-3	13	TGCAGCGTTGAACGGGGTAGCACAGATACGCAGTATTTT	CSVERGSTDTQYF
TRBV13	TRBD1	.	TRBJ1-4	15	TGTGCCAGCAGCGGCCGGGACAGTCCTCCTGAAAAACTGTTTTTT	CASSGRDSPPEKLFF
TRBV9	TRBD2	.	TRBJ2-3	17	TGTGCCAGCAGCAGAGCAGGACTAGCGGGAGGCACAGATACGCAGTATTTT	CASSRAGLAGGTDTQYF
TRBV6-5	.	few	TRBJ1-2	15	TGTGCCAGCAGTTACGGTGCGAAGGGGTACTATGGCTACACCTTC	CASSYGAKGYYGYTF
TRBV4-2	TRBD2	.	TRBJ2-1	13	TGTGCCAGCAGCCCTGTTCTAGCGGGAGAACCGTTCTTC	CASSPVLAGEPFF
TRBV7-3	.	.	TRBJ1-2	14	TGTGCCAGCAGCAAGGGCCGGGGGAACTATGGCTACACCTTC	CASSKGRGNYGYTF
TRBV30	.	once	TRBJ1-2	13	TGTGCCTGGAGTGTTCAGGCCCTCTATGGCTACACCTTC	CAWSVQALYGYTF
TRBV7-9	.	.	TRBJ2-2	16	TGTGCCAGCAGGCCCTCGACTAACACAAACACCGGGGAGCTGTTTTTT	CASRPSTNTNTGELFF